This T cell receptor (beta chain) was sequenced for a study of T cells in Graves' hyperthyroidism and ophthalmopathy. Overall study results and limits: Most thyroid clonotypes expanded above 0.001 were also detected in blood.

There were TCR beta CDR3 regions amplified from RNA transcripts. TCR CDR3 underwent first-round RT-PCR with the HTBI primer set. Each CDR3 protein is one row after TCRdb ran MiXCR on the multiplex PCR reads. In the table there are 500,000 to 750,000 distinct CDR3 sequences, about 45% of which are singletons. Trimming at V came to 1 base and at J to 8 bases, leaving 7 bases not matched to a gene. There are 15 residues in the CDR3. Germline loops: CDR1 SGHDT, CDR2 YYEEEE. Patients aged 18 to 65 had newly diagnosed hyperthyroidism lasting under 2 months. Points on this clonotype: Its cognate antigen is unknown.

This rearrangement joins TRBV5-6 to TRBJ1-4; 8 nucleotides line up with TRBD1. The sequenced sample consisted of peripheral blood or thyroid tissue (not recorded which). The clonotype comes from a woman under 30 with Graves' hyperthyroidism. The DNA of the CDR3 is TGTGCCAGCAGCTTGACAGGGGGTTATCAGGAAAAACTGTTTTTT. Translated: CASSLTGGYQEKLFF.